This passage covers 7 T cell receptor beta chains from one sample sequenced in a study of T-cell memory formation after mild COVID-19. TCRdb reprocessed the 5' RACE reads with MiXCR, giving one entry per CDR3 protein. The profile shows roughly 51,000 distinct CDR3 sequences, approximately 7% of them singletons. The sample taken for sequencing was PBMCs or a T cell subset sorted from them (not recorded which). These receptor sequences come from a man aged 18-30 years who had mild COVID-19 (a few samples of this study predate the infection). Cell type and time point are not known.

This clonotype was seen only a few times. The final CDR3 position lacks the conserved phenylalanine or tryptophan, pointing to a likely read error. As DNA, the CDR3 is TGCAGTGCTAGAGATCCCGGACAGGGCGGGGGCGAGCAGTACTCC. Protein sequence: CSARDPGQGGGEQYS. The J gene is TRBJ2-7, the V gene TRBV20-1, with D perhaps TRBD1 (8 bases). The germline V gene has CDR1 DFQATT and CDR2 SNEGSKA (reference sequence). The CDR3 runs 15 residues. V dropped 0 bases and J dropped 6 bases, with 18 bases sitting between them.

In this sample, this clonotype turned up many times. This chain connects TRBV7-2 to TRBJ2-2; unclear D gene. This CDR3 has 12 residues. Germline V gene data show CDR1 as SGHTA and CDR2 as FQGNSA. Trimming cost V 5 bases and J 4 bases, with 5 bases left between them. The CDR3 DNA sequence: TGTGCCAGCAGCAAACGCACCGGGGAGCTGTTTTTT. It yields the protein CASSKRTGELFF.

This sequence joins TRBV9 and TRBJ2-6; D is unresolved. The CDR3 runs to 16 residues. The germline V gene encodes CDR1 SGDLS and CDR2 YYNGEE. The V and J ends lost 4 bases and 0 bases respectively, with 11 bases between them. In DNA form, the CDR3 reads TGTGCCAGCAGCCCCGGTGATTCCTCTGGGGCCAACGTCCTGACTTTC. It specifies CASSPGDSSGANVLTF.

The rearrangement uses TRBV30 and TRBJ2-7; possible D gene TRBD1, 5 bases. Germline loops: CDR1 GTSNPN, CDR2 SVGIG (reference sequence). Between the trimmed V and J ends, which lost 0 bases and 2 bases, there was a span of 14 bases. The CDR3 covers 15 residues. For the CDR3, the DNA is TGTGCCTGGAGTGTACAACCAGGGTTAGCCTACGAGCAGTACTTC. Amino acids: CAWSVQPGLAYEQYF.

The chain recombines TRBV5-4 with TRBJ1-1; D remains unclear. The germline V gene has CDR1 SGHNT and CDR2 YYREEE (reference sequence). The CDR3 contains 14 residues. V was shortened by 2 bases and J by 1 base, with 9 bases between the two germline ends. In DNA form, the CDR3 reads TGTGCCAGCAGCTTTGGCGGTCAGAACACTGAAGCTTTCTTT. Its protein product is CASSFGGQNTEAFF.

This clonotype has only a few counts. The chain is built from TRBV7-2 and TRBJ2-5; 15 bases line up with TRBD2. The CDR3 runs 17 residues. V lost 4 bases and J lost 0; bases outside the gene matches: 3. Germline V CDR1 and CDR2: SGHTA, FQGNSA. The chain's CDR3 is CASSSGLAGGYQETQYF. DNA for the CDR3: TGTGCCAGCAGCTCCGGACTAGCGGGGGGGTACCAAGAGACCCAGTACTTC.

This clonotype was counted many times. The chain uses TRBV7-3 and TRBJ2-5; 8 nucleotides align to TRBD2. The junction had 4 bases not matched to a gene; V was cut back by 0 bases and J by 4 bases. Germline CDR1 and CDR2: SGHTA and FQGTGA. CDR3 length: 15 residues. CDR3 in DNA: TGTGCCAGCAGCTTAACCGGGGGGGCAGGAGAGACCCAGTACTTC. Translation: CASSLTGGAGETQYF.